The rows below give T cell receptor beta chains drawn from one sample of a study of glioma-infiltrating T cells. Using its own MiXCR run on the multiplex PCR reads, TCRdb lists one record per CDR3 protein. The data hold approximately 120,000 distinct CDR3 sequences, with 20% to 25% observed a single time. Sequences were obtained from glioma tissue, nonneoplastic brain tissue, or PBMCs (not recorded which). Receptor source: a human donor with low-grade glioma or glioblastoma, undergoing nonglioma brain surgery, or in good health (not recorded which). The CDR3 runs from the conserved cysteine through the conserved F or W. A D gene is named only where the DNA matches it firmly. Clone size is given for some rows only: seen once, a few or many times, or a class if the clone is expanded.

>-|TRBV20-1|TRBJ2-5|-
TGCAGTGCTCCTGAGCCTAATGGGGTAATAAATTCACCCTTCCACTTC
CSAPEPNGVINSPFHF
>many|TRBV7-3|TRBJ1-1|-
TGTGCCAGCAGCTTAATGCCCGGGGCCTCGAACACTGAAGCTTTCTTT
CASSLMPGASNTEAFF
>many|TRBV28|TRBJ2-1|TRBD1
TGTGCCAGCAGCCATGGGACAGGGACCAACAATGAGCAGTTCTTC
CASSHGTGTNNEQFF
>few|TRBV4-1|TRBJ2-2|-
TGCGCCAGCAGCCAGCCGCACCTCGGGGCCAAACACCGGGGGGAGCTGTTTTTT
CASSQPHLGAKHRGELFF
>-|TRBV5-1|TRBJ2-1|-
TGCGCCAGCAGCTTCCTCGATGAGCAGTTCTTC
CASSFLDEQFF
>many|TRBV6-1|TRBJ2-1|-
TGTGCCAGCAGCCCAAACCTGGGCCTCTACAATGAGCAGTTCTTC
CASSPNLGLYNEQFF
>-|TRBV2|TRBJ2-1|TRBD2
TGTGCCGGCAGTGATGCCAGCGGGAGAGCCCTCTACAATGAGCAGTTCTTC
CAGSDASGRALYNEQFF
>-|TRBV30|TRBJ2-7|-
TGTGCCTGGAGTGAGTTGGGACCCTACAAGCAGTACTTC
CAWSELGPYKQYF
>many|TRBV12-3/TRBV12-4|TRBJ1-5|-
TGTGCCAGCAGTCTCGATTATCAGCCCCAGCATTTT
CASSLDYQPQHF
>many|TRBV6-2/TRBV6-3|TRBJ2-1|-
TGTGCCAGCAGCTCCCCTAATGAGCAGTTCTTC
CASSSPNEQFF
>many|TRBV9|TRBJ1-2|TRBD1
TGTGCCAGCAGCGTGTACCCCGGGACAGGGATTGATGGCTACACCTTC
CASSVYPGTGIDGYTF
>many|TRBV7-2|TRBJ2-5|-
TGTGCCAGCAGCTCGGGACGTACGGAGACCCAGTACTTC
CASSSGRTETQYF
>-|TRBV18|TRBJ2-1|TRBD2
TGTGCCAGCTCACTATTTAGACTAGCGGGGAGAGATGAGCAGTTCTTC
CASSLFRLAGRDEQFF
>many|TRBV5-1|TRBJ2-3|-
TGCGCCAGCAGCCTTGGTTGGGGCCAGAGCACAGATACGCAGTATTTT
CASSLGWGQSTDTQYF